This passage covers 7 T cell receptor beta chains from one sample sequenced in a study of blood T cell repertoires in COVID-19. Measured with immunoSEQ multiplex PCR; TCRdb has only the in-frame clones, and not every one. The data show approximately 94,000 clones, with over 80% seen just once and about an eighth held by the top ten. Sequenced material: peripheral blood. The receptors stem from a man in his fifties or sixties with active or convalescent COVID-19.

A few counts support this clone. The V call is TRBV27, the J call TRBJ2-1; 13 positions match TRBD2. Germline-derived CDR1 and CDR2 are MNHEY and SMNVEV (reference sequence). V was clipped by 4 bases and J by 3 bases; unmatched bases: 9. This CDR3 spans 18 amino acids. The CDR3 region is CASSSIGLAGVYYNEQFF. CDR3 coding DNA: TGTGCCAGCAGTTCCATTGGACTAGCGGGAGTTTACTACAATGAGCAGTTCTTC.

Here the CDR3 DNA reads TGTGCCAGTAGTACACAGCTAGCGGGAGAGCAGTACTTC. This encodes CASSTQLAGEQYF. The chain is built from TRBV19 and TRBJ2-7, with 9 positions matching TRBD2. V lost 4 bases, J lost 7 bases, and 5 bases stayed unmatched. CDR1 is LNHDA and CDR2 is SQIVND in the germline V gene (reference sequence). This CDR3 is built from 13 residues.

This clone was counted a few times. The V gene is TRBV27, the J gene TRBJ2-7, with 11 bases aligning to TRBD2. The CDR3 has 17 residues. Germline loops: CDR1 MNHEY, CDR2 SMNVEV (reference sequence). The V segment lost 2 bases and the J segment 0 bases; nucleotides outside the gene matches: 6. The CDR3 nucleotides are TGTGCCAGCAGTTTAGCTAGCGGGAGGCTCCTCTCCTACGAGCAGTACTTC. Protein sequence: CASSLASGRLLSYEQYF.

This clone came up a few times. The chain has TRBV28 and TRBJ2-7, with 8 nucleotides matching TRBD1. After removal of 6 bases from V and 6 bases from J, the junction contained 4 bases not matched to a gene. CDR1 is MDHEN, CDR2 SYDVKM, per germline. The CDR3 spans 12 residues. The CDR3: CASSLDRGEQYF. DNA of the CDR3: TGTGCCAGCAGCCTTGACAGGGGCGAGCAGTACTTC.

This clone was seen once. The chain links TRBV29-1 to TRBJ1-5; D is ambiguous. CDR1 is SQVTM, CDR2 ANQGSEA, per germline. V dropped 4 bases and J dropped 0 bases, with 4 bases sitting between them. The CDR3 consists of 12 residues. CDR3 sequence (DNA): TGCAGCGTTGCCAGTAGCAATCAGCCCCAGCATTTT. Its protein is CSVASSNQPQHF.

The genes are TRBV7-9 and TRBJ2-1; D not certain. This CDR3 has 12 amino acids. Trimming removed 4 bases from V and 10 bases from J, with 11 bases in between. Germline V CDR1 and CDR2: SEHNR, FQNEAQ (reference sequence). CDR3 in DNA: TGTGCCAGCAGCTCAGACTCTCACGAGCAGTTCTTC. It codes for CASSSDSHEQFF.

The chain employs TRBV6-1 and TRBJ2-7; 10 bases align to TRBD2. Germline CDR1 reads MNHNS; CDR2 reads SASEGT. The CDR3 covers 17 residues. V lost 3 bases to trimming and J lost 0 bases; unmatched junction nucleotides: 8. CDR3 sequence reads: CASSELASGSYSYEQYF. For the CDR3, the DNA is TGTGCCAGCAGTGAGTTGGCTAGCGGGAGTTACTCCTACGAGCAGTACTTC.